The 31 T cell receptor beta chains below were found in one sample sequenced in a study of T-cell memory formation after mild COVID-19. MiXCR, applied by TCRdb to the 5' RACE reads, yields one record per CDR3 protein. This table has around 450,000 distinct CDR3 sequences, more than 20% appearing once. The sample comprised PBMCs or a T cell subset sorted from them (not recorded which). The receptors originated from an adult woman who had mild COVID-19 (a few samples of this study predate the infection). Cell type and time point are not known.

This clonotype was counted at least ten times. The V call is TRBV12-3 or TRBV12-4, the J call TRBJ2-7; 7 bases fit TRBD2. The CDR3 covers 13 residues. With V trimmed by 5 bases and J by 2 bases, 3 bases remained unmatched. The CDR3: CASSPSGTYEQYF. In DNA form, the CDR3 reads TGTGCCAGCAGTCCAAGCGGGACCTACGAGCAGTACTTC.

This clonotype was observed many times. The rearrangement joins TRBV20-1 to TRBJ2-1; 9 bases are a match to TRBD2. The J segment lost 7 bases and the V segment lost 8 bases, leaving 12 bases of the junction unmatched. Germline CDR1 reads DFQATT; CDR2 reads SNEGSKA (reference sequence). CDR3 size: 14 residues. CDR3 amino acids: CSSRRAGGSNEQFF. CDR3 nucleotide sequence: TGCAGTTCCAGGAGGGCGGGAGGGAGTAATGAGCAGTTCTTC.

The chain carries TRBV7-9 and TRBJ1-3; D unclear. The germline V gene has CDR1 SEHNR and CDR2 FQNEAQ (reference sequence). V gave up 2 bases and J gave up 0 bases, with 11 bases separating them. The CDR3 runs to 16 residues. CDR3 coding DNA: TGTGCCAGCAGCTTACTCGGGGTCAGCTCTGGAAACACCATATATTTT. Amino acids: CASSLLGVSSGNTIYF.

This clonotype was counted ten times or more. This chain links TRBV7-2 with TRBJ2-7; either TRBD1 or TRBD2 may supply D (5 bases each). Trimming pared 5 bases from V and 4 bases from J, leaving 12 bases between. The length of the CDR3 is 13 residues. Looked up from germline, CDR1 is SGHTA and CDR2 is FQGNSA. CDR3 sequence reads: CASSLGRGYEQYF. CDR3 DNA sequence: TGTGCCAGCAGCCTGGGACGAGGTTACGAGCAGTACTTC.

This chain uses TRBV6-1 with TRBJ1-1; D gene ambiguous. CDR1 and CDR2 (germline): MNHNS, SASEGT. This CDR3 contains 12 residues. Trimming cost V 0 bases and J 7 bases, with 6 bases left between them. The CDR3 DNA reads as TGTGCCAGCAGTGAAGCGCGGTTTGAAGCTTTCTTT. Translated, it gives CASSEARFEAFF.

The chain employs TRBV12-3 or TRBV12-4 and TRBJ2-5; no firm D call. The CDR3 sequence is 15 residues long. The ends were cut back, 1 base at V and 4 bases at J, with 13 bases in the middle. CDR3 in amino acids: CASSLGSGRGETQYF. Here the CDR3 DNA reads TGTGCCAGCAGTTTAGGGTCCGGGCGAGGAGAGACCCAGTACTTC.

The chain joins TRBV2 to TRBJ1-1; D might be TRBD1 (5 bases). Trimming took 7 bases from V and 1 from J, leaving 13 bases between them. Germline V gene data show CDR1 as SNHLY and CDR2 as FYNNEI. The CDR3 spans 14 residues. Written as DNA, the CDR3 is TGTGCCAGCAATCTTGTGGGGACGAACACTGAAGCTTTCTTT. Amino acids: CASNLVGTNTEAFF.

This clonotype has a count of ten or more. The chain recombines TRBV4-2 with TRBJ1-1; 8 bases are shared with TRBD1. The CDR3 runs 15 residues. Germline CDR1 and CDR2: LGHNA and YNFKEQ. V lost 3 bases, J lost 1 base, and 4 bases stayed unmatched. The CDR3 DNA is TGTGCCAGCAGCCACGGGACAGGCCAGAACACTGAAGCTTTCTTT. Translating it yields CASSHGTGQNTEAFF.

The V gene is TRBV7-9, the J gene TRBJ1-5; D is perhaps TRBD1 (5 bases). CDR3 length: 15 amino acids. Germline-derived CDR1 and CDR2 are SEHNR and FQNEAQ (reference sequence). Trimming left V 5 bases short and J 6 bases short, with 17 bases between. CDR3: CASSVVGLGIQPQHF. CDR3 bases: TGTGCCAGCAGCGTCGTGGGGCTCGGCATTCAGCCCCAGCATTTT.

The chain has TRBV27 and TRBJ2-1; 10 bases line up with TRBD2. J gave up 4 bases and V 5 bases, and 5 bases lay outside the gene matches. There are 15 residues in the CDR3. The V gene's germline CDR1 is MNHEY and CDR2 SMNVEV (reference sequence). The CDR3 spells CASSLLAGEYNEQFF. CDR3 in DNA: TGTGCCAGCAGTCTCCTAGCGGGGGAATACAATGAGCAGTTCTTC.

In this sample, this clonotype turned up once. The J gene is TRBJ2-7, the V gene TRBV29-1; D is unresolved. This CDR3 is 11 amino acids long. Germline V gene data show CDR1 as SQVTM and CDR2 as ANQGSEA. V lost 3 bases and J lost 4, with 7 bases in between. The CDR3 loop is CSVDFAYEQYF. The CDR3, as DNA: TGCAGCGTTGACTTCGCTTACGAGCAGTACTTC.

The J gene is TRBJ2-1, the V gene TRBV12-3 or TRBV12-4; 11 bases line up with TRBD2. The ends lost 7 bases at V and 7 bases at J; junction bases unmatched: 6. This CDR3 region has 14 residues. CDR3 nucleotides: TGTGCCAGCACCGTACTAGCGGGGGTAAATGAGCAGTTCTTC. Its protein is CASTVLAGVNEQFF.

The V gene is TRBV27, the J gene TRBJ2-3; 12 positions agree with TRBD2. The ends lost 4 bases at V and 6 bases at J; junction bases unmatched: 11. Germline loops: CDR1 MNHEY, CDR2 SMNVEV (reference sequence). The CDR3 sequence is 17 residues long. In DNA, the CDR3 is TGTGCCAGCAGTTCAGAACCTAGCGGGAGGGCCGCCGATACGCAGTATTTT. Protein sequence: CASSSEPSGRAADTQYF.

The gene calls are TRBV6-5 and TRBJ1-6; D is undetermined. The CDR3 runs to 13 residues. Germline V CDR1 and CDR2: MNHEY, SVGAGI. Trimming pared 4 bases from V and 8 bases from J, leaving 9 bases between. CDR3 residues: CASSSHLDSPLHF. In DNA, the CDR3 is TGTGCCAGCAGTTCCCACTTGGATTCACCCCTCCACTTT.

Only a few counts were recorded for this clonotype. The J gene is TRBJ2-3, the V gene TRBV24-1, with TRBD1 matching 8 bases. This CDR3 has 18 residues. Germline values: CDR1 KGHDR, CDR2 SFDVKD. The junction had 7 bases not matched to a gene; V was cut back by 0 bases and J by 0 bases. CDR3 residues: CATSDLGDRPLSTDTQYF. The CDR3 DNA is TGTGCCACCAGTGATTTGGGGGACAGGCCCTTGAGCACAGATACGCAGTATTTT.

The rearrangement uses TRBV29-1 and TRBJ2-7, with 7 bases aligning to TRBD2. Germline-derived CDR1 and CDR2 are SQVTM and ANQGSEA. V lost 7 bases, J lost 5 bases, and 5 bases stayed unmatched. The CDR3 sequence is 11 residues long. CDR3 sequence reads: CSGRSGDEQYF. The CDR3 nucleotides read TGCAGCGGTCGGAGCGGGGACGAGCAGTACTTC.

This clonotype showed up just a few times. The chain combines TRBV4-1 with TRBJ2-4; 9 positions agree with TRBD2. The germline V gene encodes CDR1 MGHRA and CDR2 YSYEKL. V lost 0 bases, J lost 1 base, and 13 bases stayed unmatched. The CDR3 runs 20 residues. CDR3 amino acids: CASSQDLGRGGFMAKNIQYF. The CDR3 coding sequence is TGCGCCAGCAGCCAAGATCTCGGGCGGGGGGGCTTTATGGCCAAAAACATTCAGTACTTC.

This chain links TRBV12-3 or TRBV12-4 with TRBJ2-7, with 9 bases that match TRBD2. V shed 6 bases, J shed 4 bases, and the junction held 10 bases outside the gene matches. This CDR3 has 15 residues. CDR3 sequence (DNA): TGTGCCAGCAGAAATAGCGGGAGTGCACGTTACGAGCAGTACTTC. Residues: CASRNSGSARYEQYF.

The V and J genes are TRBV6-5 and TRBJ2-5; 8 bases are shared with TRBD1. Germline loops: CDR1 MNHEY, CDR2 SVGAGI. Unmatched junction bases numbered 3, after V lost 9 bases and J lost 3 bases. This CDR3 is built from 12 residues. Written as DNA, the CDR3 is TGTGCCAGTGGACAGGGTAAAGAGACCCAGTACTTC. As protein: CASGQGKETQYF.

This clonotype turned up a few times. The V and J genes are TRBV12-3 or TRBV12-4 and TRBJ1-6, with 7 bases fitting TRBD1. This CDR3 is built from 14 residues. The V segment lost 6 bases and the J segment 10 bases; nucleotides outside the gene matches: 9. The CDR3 spells CASREPGTASPLHF. Here the CDR3 DNA reads TGTGCCAGCAGGGAACCTGGGACAGCCTCACCCCTCCACTTT.

The chain uses TRBV6-6 and TRBJ2-2, with unresolved D. The V end lost 0 bases, the J end lost 1 base, and 12 bases lay between the germline ends. This CDR3 contains 17 residues. CDR1 MNHNY and CDR2 SVGAGI come from the germline V gene (reference sequence). This CDR3 is CASSYSRRARNTGELFF. The CDR3 DNA is TGTGCCAGCAGTTACTCACGGCGAGCCAGGAACACCGGGGAGCTGTTTTTT.

This clonotype was seen only once. The chain joins TRBV24-1 to TRBJ1-2; D ambiguous. The CDR3 covers 11 residues. V shed 3 bases and J shed 3 bases, with 1 base lying between them. From germline, CDR1 is KGHDR and CDR2 SFDVKD. CDR3 nucleotide sequence: TGTGCCACCAGTGATCACTATGGCTACACCTTC. This encodes CATSDHYGYTF.

V usage is TRBV20-1 and J usage is TRBJ2-5; the match to TRBD2 covers 8 bases. The CDR3 runs 14 residues. CDR1 is DFQATT and CDR2 is SNEGSKA in the germline V gene (reference sequence). V shed 3 bases, J shed 2 bases, and the junction held 5 bases outside the gene matches. CDR3 bases: TGCAGTGCTAGGAGGTCTAGCGGGCAAGAGACCCAGTACTTC. Residues: CSARRSSGQETQYF.

The chain is built from TRBV5-1 and TRBJ1-1, with a weak D call TRBD1 (5 bases). Germline CDR1 and CDR2: SGHRS and YFSETQ. This CDR3 comprises 16 residues. The V gene lost 0 bases and the J gene lost 0 bases, with 12 bases spanning the gap. CDR3 residues: CASSLARGLMNTEAFF. CDR3 in DNA: TGCGCCAGCAGCTTGGCTCGGGGCCTCATGAACACTGAAGCTTTCTTT.

J is TRBJ1-1 and V is TRBV11-2; D remains unclear. Germline V gene sequence: CDR1 SGHAT, CDR2 FQNNGV. With 1 base removed from V and 3 bases from J, the gap between germline ends came to 6 bases. The CDR3 loop spans 13 amino acids. Here the CDR3 DNA reads TGTGCCAGCAGCTTAGGAACGCACACTGAAGCTTTCTTT. Its protein is CASSLGTHTEAFF.

J is TRBJ2-3 and V is TRBV27, with D perhaps given as TRBD1 or TRBD2 (5 bases each). The CDR3 has 14 amino acids. Germline lookup yields CDR1 MNHEY and CDR2 SMNVEV (reference sequence). The ends were cut back, 6 bases at V and 10 bases at J, with 20 bases in the middle. The CDR3 region has the DNA TGTGCCAGCAGCTCCCCGTCTGAGGGGAGCGCGCAGTATTTT. Translation gives CASSSPSEGSAQYF.

In DNA form, the CDR3 reads TGTGCCAGCAGCTTAGCGGGTCAGAAGAACTATGGCTACACCTTC. Translation gives CASSLAGQKNYGYTF. The chain has TRBV7-6 and TRBJ1-2; no clear D. This CDR3 is built from 15 residues. The V end was cut by 0 bases, the J end by 2 bases, with 10 bases between. CDR1 SGHVS and CDR2 FNYEAQ come from the germline V gene.

CDR3 nucleotides: TGTGCCACCAGTGATCTCAGCGGGGGCCCCTACAATGAGCAGTTCTTC. It specifies CATSDLSGGPYNEQFF. The chain joins TRBV24-1 to TRBJ2-1, with TRBD2 matching over 8 bases. V was pared by 3 bases and J by 2 bases, with 5 bases of the junction left unmatched. The CDR3 covers 16 residues. Germline assignment: CDR1 KGHDR and CDR2 SFDVKD.

The chain combines TRBV10-3 with TRBJ1-2; the D gene is possibly TRBD1 (6 bases). V was trimmed by 0 bases and J by 3 bases, leaving 11 bases between them. Germline V CDR1 and CDR2: ENHRY, SYGVKD. The CDR3 length is 15 residues. CDR3 protein: CAISESQGRDYGYTF. The CDR3 DNA follows: TGTGCCATCAGTGAGTCGCAGGGGAGGGACTATGGCTACACCTTC.

The chain has TRBV5-6 and TRBJ2-7, with D maybe TRBD2 (6 bases). CDR3 length: 12 residues. Trimming removed 4 bases from V and 6 bases from J, with 11 bases in between. Germline assignment: CDR1 SGHDT and CDR2 YYEEEE. CDR3 DNA sequence: TGTGCCAGCAGCACGACTAGTAGCGAGCAGTACTTC. This encodes CASSTTSSEQYF.

This clonotype has more than one count but fewer than ten. The chain employs TRBV12-3 or TRBV12-4 and TRBJ2-1; D is uncertain. Trimming stripped 3 bases from V and 8 bases from J, with 11 bases between. This CDR3 is built from 13 residues. DNA of the CDR3: TGTGCCAGCAGTTTGTCCTGGCGAGATGAGCAGTTCTTC. The encoded protein is CASSLSWRDEQFF.